This TCR beta chain is from a study of blood T cell repertoires in COVID-19. The CDR3 totals 13 residues. V gave up 5 bases and J gave up 8 bases; unmatched junction bases: 2. How the authors handled the data: Reference gene primer amplification gave estimated nucleated cell counts. Here immunoSEQ multiplex PCR was the method, and the copy in TCRdb shows in-frame clones only, minus some. V, J and clone size are those of that table, while D and trimming were read from the DNA. The sample yields approximately 240,000 clones, 70% to 90% seen once. Source material: peripheral blood. The V and J genes are TRBV12-3 or TRBV12-4 and TRBJ2-1; 11 bases are a match to TRBD2. This TCR derives from a woman aged 18-29 years who had recovered from COVID-19. The CDR3 DNA follows: TGTGCCAGCAGTCCGGGACTAGCGGATGAGCAGTTCTTC. This gives the protein CASSPGLADEQFF.